This is a list of T cell receptor beta chains from one sample in a study of T-cell memory formation after mild COVID-19. Via MiXCR, TCRdb re-called the 5' RACE reads, giving one row per CDR3 protein. This table holds 250,000 or so distinct CDR3 sequences, about 20% found once. Sequencing was performed on PBMCs or a T cell subset sorted from them (not recorded which). The receptors shown here come from a man between 18 and 35 years old who had mild COVID-19 (a few samples of this study predate the infection). Cell type and time point are not known. Both conserved end residues are part of each CDR3. Each record gives: J gene, D gene, V gene, clone size, CDR3 protein, CDR3 DNA. A D gene is named only where the DNA matches it firmly. A row's size may be missing; if present it is once, few, many or a size class.

>TRBJ1-2|.|TRBV4-2|few
CASSQDVGDYGYTF
TGTGCCAGCAGCCAAGATGTGGGAGACTATGGCTACACCTTC
>TRBJ1-5|TRBD1|TRBV6-1|.
CASSMRSGGYSNQPQHF
TGTGCCAGCAGTATGCGGTCAGGGGGTTATAGCAATCAGCCCCAGCATTTT
>TRBJ2-1|TRBD1|TRBV11-1|.
CASSRRGRGQEEQFF
TGTGCCAGCAGCCGCAGGGGCAGGGGGCAAGAGGAGCAGTTCTTC
>TRBJ1-1|.|TRBV19|.
CASSMAMNTEAFF
TGTGCCAGTAGTATGGCCATGAACACTGAAGCTTTCTTT
>TRBJ1-5|.|TRBV27|few
CASSFPGADQPQHF
TGTGCCAGCAGTTTCCCAGGGGCCGATCAGCCCCAGCATTTT
>TRBJ2-3|.|TRBV20-1|.
CSASPGATDTQYF
TGCAGTGCTTCACCGGGAGCCACAGATACGCAGTATTTT
>TRBJ1-1|.|TRBV5-1|few
CASSDDSITEAFF
TGCGCCAGCAGCGATGACAGTATCACTGAAGCTTTCTTT
>TRBJ2-7|TRBD2|TRBV7-8|.
CASSLIAGGSYEQYF
TGTGCCAGCAGCTTAATAGCGGGGGGGTCCTACGAGCAGTACTTC
>TRBJ2-1|TRBD2|TRBV20-1|.
CSARDSLAGMAYNEQFF
TGCAGTGCTAGAGACTCCCTAGCGGGAATGGCCTACAATGAGCAGTTCTTC
>TRBJ1-2|.|TRBV6-5|.
CASSSWEEPNYGYTF
TGTGCCAGCAGTTCATGGGAGGAACCTAACTATGGCTACACCTTC
>TRBJ2-7|TRBD2|TRBV13|few
CASSLISGGPYEQYF
TGTGCCAGCAGCCTCATTAGCGGGGGACCCTACGAGCAGTACTTC
>TRBJ1-5|.|TRBV2|few
CASSAQGNSNQPQHF
TGTGCCAGCAGCGCACAGGGTAATAGCAATCAGCCCCAGCATTTT
>TRBJ2-3|TRBD1|TRBV6-2/TRBV6-3|few
CASSQVRQGAGADTQYF
TGTGCCAGCAGCCAGGTCAGACAGGGGGCGGGGGCAGATACGCAGTATTTT
>TRBJ2-3|TRBD2|TRBV20-1|.
CSASERGGTDTQYF
TGCAGTGCTTCCGAGCGGGGGGGCACAGATACGCAGTATTTT
>TRBJ1-4|TRBD1|TRBV4-3|.
CASSQASGTGNEKLFF
TGCGCCAGCAGCCAAGCCTCCGGGACAGGGAACGAAAAACTGTTTTTT
>TRBJ2-1|TRBD2|TRBV7-6|few
CASSPAVAGGPDEQFF
TGTGCCAGCAGCCCCGCGGTAGCGGGGGGGCCGGATGAGCAGTTCTTC
>TRBJ2-1|TRBD1|TRBV19|many
CASSPGQGNYNEQFF
TGTGCCAGTAGTCCCGGACAGGGAAACTACAATGAGCAGTTCTTC
>TRBJ2-6|TRBD2|TRBV18|few
CASSPRSLAGATGGANVLTF
TGTGCCAGCTCACCACGGTCACTAGCGGGGGCGACAGGTGGGGCCAACGTCCTGACTTTC
>TRBJ2-1|TRBD1|TRBV2|many
CASSASTGTNEQFF
TGTGCCAGCAGTGCGTCGACAGGGACCAATGAGCAGTTCTTC
>TRBJ1-4|.|TRBV7-9|few
CASSLTGSAANEKLFF
TGTGCCAGCAGCCTCACAGGATCTGCGGCTAATGAAAAACTGTTTTTT
>TRBJ1-5|.|TRBV5-1|.
CASSLAGQENQPQHF
TGCGCCAGCAGCTTGGCCGGGCAGGAAAATCAGCCCCAGCATTTT
>TRBJ1-6|TRBD1|TRBV6-5|few
CASSYSGTGFNSPLHF
TGTGCCAGCAGTTACTCGGGGACAGGGTTTAATTCACCCCTCCACTTT
>TRBJ2-4|.|TRBV20-1|once
CSATWGILAKNIQYF
TGCAGTGCTACTTGGGGGATACTAGCCAAAAACATTCAGTACTTC
>TRBJ1-1|.|TRBV20-1|few
CSAREPGNLNTEAFF
TGCAGTGCTAGAGAGCCAGGGAATCTGAACACTGAAGCTTTCTTT
>TRBJ2-3|.|TRBV4-3|.
CASSQVGTGSDTQYF
TGCGCCAGCAGCCAAGTTGGGACTGGCTCCGATACGCAGTATTTT
>TRBJ1-6|.|TRBV4-1|few
CASSQGPGYNSPLHF
TGCGCCAGCAGCCAAGGTCCGGGGTATAATTCACCCCTCCACTTT
>TRBJ2-5|TRBD2|TRBV19|.
CASTPKRGWETQYF
TGTGCCAGTACCCCTAAGCGGGGTTGGGAGACCCAGTACTTC
>TRBJ2-4|TRBD1|TRBV4-1|.
CASSQPRTGEAIQYF
TGCGCCAGCAGCCAACCACGGACAGGGGAGGCCATTCAGTACTTC
>TRBJ2-3|.|TRBV6-5|many
CASSWDNTDTQYF
TGTGCCAGCAGTTGGGACAACACAGATACGCAGTATTTT
>TRBJ2-5|.|TRBV7-2|few
CASSLEPGGRQETQYF
TGTGCCAGCAGCTTAGAGCCGGGGGGCCGCCAAGAGACCCAGTACTTC
>TRBJ1-2|TRBD1|TRBV6-5|.
CASSTDREANYGYTF
TGTGCCAGCAGTACCGACAGGGAAGCTAACTATGGCTACACCTTC
>TRBJ2-3|.|TRBV5-1|.
CASSPRLESTDTQYF
TGCGCCAGCAGCCCAAGACTGGAAAGCACAGATACGCAGTATTTT
>TRBJ2-2|TRBD1|TRBV23-1|.
CAVEVGTGDTGELFF
TGCGCCGTCGAAGTCGGGACAGGGGACACCGGGGAGCTGTTTTTT
>TRBJ2-7|TRBD1|TRBV6-2/TRBV6-3|few
CASSYARTGDIEQYF
TGTGCCAGCAGTTACGCCAGGACAGGGGACATCGAGCAGTACTTC
>TRBJ1-1|.|TRBV20-1|.
CSAQISTEAFF
TGCAGTGCTCAGATAAGCACTGAAGCTTTCTTT
>TRBJ2-3|.|TRBV6-5|few
CASSYNGRGTDTQYF
TGTGCCAGCAGTTACAATGGCAGGGGCACAGATACGCAGTATTTT
>TRBJ2-3|.|TRBV29-1|.
CSVGLASYTRDTQYF
TGCAGCGTTGGACTGGCTAGCTACACCCGAGATACGCAGTATTTT
>TRBJ1-2|.|TRBV5-4|.
CASSFEVAYTF
TGTGCCAGCAGCTTTGAGGTGGCCTACACCTTC
>TRBJ1-4|.|TRBV11-2|.
CASTLTLGGEKLFF
TGTGCCAGCACCCTTACCTTGGGCGGAGAAAAACTGTTTTTT
>TRBJ2-2|.|TRBV19|.
CASSMHYRNTGELFF
TGTGCCAGTAGTATGCATTACAGAAACACCGGGGAGCTGTTTTTT
>TRBJ1-4|.|TRBV20-1|.
CSASSPNTDVEKLFF
TGCAGTGCTAGCAGCCCAAATACGGACGTGGAAAAACTGTTTTTT
>TRBJ1-1|.|TRBV7-2|few
CASSKRVNTEAFF
TGTGCCAGCAGCAAACGGGTAAACACTGAAGCTTTCTTT
>TRBJ1-4|.|TRBV5-1|.
CASSPRHFANEKLFF
TGCGCCAGCAGCCCACGACATTTCGCTAATGAAAAACTGTTTTTT
>TRBJ1-4|.|TRBV7-9|few
CASSSGRSVNEKLFF
TGTGCCAGCAGCTCTGGGCGGAGCGTTAATGAAAAACTGTTTTTT
>TRBJ2-3|.|TRBV20-1|few
CSATLAPSTDTQYF
TGCAGTGCTACCCTAGCGCCCAGCACAGATACGCAGTATTTT
>TRBJ2-5|.|TRBV20-1|many
CSASSRRETQYF
TGCAGTGCTAGTTCCCGTAGGGAGACCCAGTACTTC